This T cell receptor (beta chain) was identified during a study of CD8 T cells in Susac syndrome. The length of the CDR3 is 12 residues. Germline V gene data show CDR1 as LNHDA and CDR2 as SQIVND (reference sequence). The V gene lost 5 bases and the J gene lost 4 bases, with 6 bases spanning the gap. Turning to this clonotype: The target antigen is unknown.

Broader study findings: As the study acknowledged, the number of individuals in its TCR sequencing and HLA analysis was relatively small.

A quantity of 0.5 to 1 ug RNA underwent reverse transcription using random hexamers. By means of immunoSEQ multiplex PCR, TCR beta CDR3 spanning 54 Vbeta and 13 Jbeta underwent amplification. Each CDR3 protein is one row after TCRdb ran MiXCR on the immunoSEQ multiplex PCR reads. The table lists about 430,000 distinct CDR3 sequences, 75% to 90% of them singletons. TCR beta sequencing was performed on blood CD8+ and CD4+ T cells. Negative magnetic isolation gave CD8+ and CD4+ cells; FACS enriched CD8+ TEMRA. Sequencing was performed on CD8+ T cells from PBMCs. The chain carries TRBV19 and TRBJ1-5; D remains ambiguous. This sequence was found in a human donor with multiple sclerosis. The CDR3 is CASSQQNQPQHF. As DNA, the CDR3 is TGTGCCAGTAGTCAACAGAATCAGCCCCAGCATTTT.